This T cell receptor (beta chain) was sequenced for a study of blood T cell repertoires in COVID-19. Study-wide background: The origin of the acute and convalescent COVID-19 samples was the United States, Italy and Spain. PBMCs, B-cell-depleted T cells, or T cells were the source of the cDNA or gDNA that made up the material.

Sequencing was performed with immunoSEQ multiplex PCR; in TCRdb, only in-frame clones are kept and a portion is missing. The data contain about 70,000 clones, 81% of them singletons. This clone appeared a single time. The J segment lost 8 bases and the V segment lost 4 bases, leaving 4 bases of the junction unmatched. The CDR3 contains 13 residues. Per the germline V gene, CDR1 is SGHTA and CDR2 is FQGTGA. The sequencing sample was made of peripheral blood. This chain joins TRBV7-3 and TRBJ2-2; the match to TRBD2 covers 7 bases. The receptor was derived from a woman between 65 and 79 years old with acute or convalescent COVID-19. CDR3 protein: CASSSLAMGELFF. CDR3 bases: TGTGCCAGCAGCTCACTAGCGATGGGGGAGCTGTTTTTT.